Presented here are 28 T cell receptor beta chains from one specimen sequenced in a study of cytomegalovirus exposure and HLA in healthy donors. In the PCR, 60 Vbeta and 13 Jbeta primers were used. Only in-frame clones appear in the TCRdb table, and some are missing; sequencing was by immunoSEQ multiplex PCR. The repertoire has more than 95,000 clones, about 15% of them found once; the top ten carry about 3%. Sequencing input: PBMCs. The receptors come from a female donor in good health and CMV-seropositive.

This sequence joins TRBV2 and TRBJ1-2, with 10 bases identical to TRBD1. Germline V CDR1 and CDR2: SNHLY, FYNNEI. The CDR3 is made up of 12 amino acids. V gave up 4 bases and J gave up 7 bases; unmatched junction bases: 0. CDR3 residues: CASSGTGGGYTF. CDR3 sequence (DNA): TGTGCCAGCAGTGGGACAGGGGGTGGCTACACCTTC.

This clone appeared once. This sequence joins TRBV28 and TRBJ2-2; 14 nucleotides line up with TRBD2. This CDR3 has 18 residues. V lost 7 bases, J lost 7 bases, and 14 bases stayed unmatched. Germline loops: CDR1 MDHEN, CDR2 SYDVKM. CDR3 nucleotide sequence: TGTGCCAGCACCATACGTCCGGGACTAGCGGGAGTCGGCGGGGAGCTGTTTTTT. Its protein is CASTIRPGLAGVGGELFF.

This clone was seen only a few times. V gene TRBV5-1 combines with J gene TRBJ1-5; 9 bases match TRBD1. The CDR3 is made up of 16 amino acids. The germline V gene has CDR1 SGHRS and CDR2 YFSETQ. Germline trimming cut 1 base from V and 5 bases from J; bases unmatched to any gene: 7. The CDR3 sequence: CASSLSGDREYQPQHF. The CDR3 DNA is TGCGCCAGCAGCTTGAGTGGGGACAGGGAATATCAGCCCCAGCATTTT.

DNA of the CDR3: TGCGCCAGCAGCCGCCAAGGATTAGCGGGAGACCAGTTCTTC. Translated, it gives CASSRQGLAGDQFF. The chain recombines TRBV4-3 with TRBJ2-1; 9 bases agree with TRBD2. Germline CDR1 reads LGHNA; CDR2 reads YSLEER. V lost 4 bases, J lost 13 bases, and 11 bases stayed unmatched. The CDR3 extends over 14 amino acids.

The chain joins TRBV7-9 to TRBJ1-2; TRBD1 aligns across 10 bases. With 6 bases clipped from V and 4 bases from J, the junction kept 5 bases outside the gene matches. The CDR3 is 14 residues long. Germline CDR1 and CDR2: SEHNR and FQNEAQ (reference sequence). CDR3 DNA: TGTGCCAGCAGGGGGACAGGGGATCCCTATGGCTACACCTTC. This gives the protein CASRGTGDPYGYTF.

This clone has more than one count but fewer than ten. The gene calls are TRBV15 and TRBJ1-1; the D gene is possibly TRBD1 (5 bases). V was clipped by 2 bases and J by 5 bases, with 6 bases between them. The length of the CDR3 is 12 residues. Germline CDR1 reads LNHNV; CDR2 reads YYDKDF (reference sequence). CDR3 loop: CATSRYRTEAFF. The CDR3 DNA reads TGTGCCACCAGCAGATACAGGACTGAAGCTTTCTTT.

This sequence joins TRBV7-3 and TRBJ1-4; D not resolved. The CDR3 loop spans 14 amino acids. Trimming pared 2 bases from V and 7 bases from J, leaving 11 bases between. CDR1 SGHTA and CDR2 FQGTGA come from the germline V gene. CDR3 nucleotides: TGTGCCAGCAGCTTATTTGAGCCCCCTGAAAAACTGTTTTTT. This encodes CASSLFEPPEKLFF.

The genes are TRBV13 and TRBJ1-2; D is uncertain. Germline loops: CDR1 PRHDT, CDR2 FYEKMQ (reference sequence). Trimming removed 8 bases from V and 2 bases from J, with 9 bases in between. The CDR3 extends over 12 amino acids. As DNA, the CDR3 is TGTGCCAGCGAGGGTCCAAACTATGGCTACACCTTC. This codes for CASEGPNYGYTF.

The chain has TRBV4-3 and TRBJ1-3, with D hard to call. Trimming took 3 bases from V and 0 from J, leaving 3 bases between them. The CDR3 is 13 residues long. In germline, CDR1 is LGHNA, CDR2 YSLEER. CDR3 loop: CASSQSSGNTIYF. The CDR3 nucleotides are TGCGCCAGCAGCCAGAGCTCTGGAAACACCATATATTTT.

The chain employs TRBV2 and TRBJ2-3; TRBD1 is a possible D gene (5 bases). Germline lookup yields CDR1 SNHLY and CDR2 FYNNEI. V was cut by 8 bases and J by 2 bases, with 17 bases left in between. The CDR3 spans 15 residues. The DNA of the CDR3 is TGTGCCAGCCTGGGGCCACGCGAGTTCACAGATACGCAGTATTTT. As protein: CASLGPREFTDTQYF.

This clone was seen a few times. The genes are TRBV14 and TRBJ1-4; 9 bases agree with TRBD1. After removal of 4 bases from V and 5 bases from J, the junction contained 5 bases not matched to a gene. The CDR3 is made up of 15 amino acids. Germline V gene lookup returns CDR1 SGHDN and CDR2 FVKESK. In nucleotides, the CDR3 is TGTGCCAGCAGCCGACGGACAGGGGTAAATGAAAAACTGTTTTTT. Encoded protein: CASSRRTGVNEKLFF.

J is TRBJ2-7 and V is TRBV28; 8 bases fit TRBD1. Germline V lookup: CDR1 MDHEN, CDR2 SYDVKM. The V gene end was trimmed by 5 bases and the J gene end by 5 bases; junction bases not matched to a gene: 11. CDR3 length equals 15 residues. The CDR3 nucleotides are TGTGCCAGCAGTCCCAGGGCAGGGGGCTGGGACGAGCAGTACTTC. Residues: CASSPRAGGWDEQYF.

The V and J genes are TRBV10-3 and TRBJ2-4; the D gene is possibly TRBD1 (6 bases). The CDR3 is made up of 14 amino acids. The ends were cut back, 6 bases at V and 6 bases at J, with 15 bases in the middle. CDR1 is ENHRY, CDR2 SYGVKD, per germline. CDR3 in amino acids: CAISPGHSGNIQYF. The DNA of the CDR3 is TGTGCCATCAGCCCGGGACATTCGGGAAACATTCAGTACTTC.

This clone was observed a handful of times. CDR3 region: CASSPRTSGSSYNEQFF. CDR3 coding DNA: TGTGCCAGCAGCCCCAGGACTAGCGGGTCTTCCTACAATGAGCAGTTCTTC. The J gene is TRBJ2-1, the V gene TRBV5-4; TRBD2 agrees at 11 bases. V lost 4 bases and J lost 1; bases outside the gene matches: 7. Germline CDR1 is SGHNT and CDR2 is YYREEE (reference sequence). The CDR3 covers 17 residues.

The chain carries TRBV10-3 and TRBJ1-6; D remains unclear. CDR1 and CDR2 from the germline V gene are ENHRY and SYGVKD. Trimming took 1 base from V and 9 from J, leaving 7 bases between them. The CDR3 contains 13 residues. The CDR3 protein is CAISEFNISPLHF. Here the CDR3 DNA reads TGTGCCATCAGTGAGTTTAATATTTCACCCCTCCACTTT.

The V gene is TRBV4-1, the J gene TRBJ2-7; 8 bases align to TRBD1. This CDR3 comprises 14 residues. Trimming removed 4 bases from V and 3 bases from J; junction bases left unmatched: 5. Germline CDR1 is MGHRA and CDR2 is YSYEKL. This CDR3 reads CASSPKQGGYEQYF. The DNA of the CDR3 is TGCGCCAGCAGCCCTAAACAGGGGGGCTACGAGCAGTACTTC.

This clone was seen a handful of times. The chain joins TRBV2 to TRBJ2-1; D perhaps matches TRBD2 (5 bases). Deletions cut 3 bases from V and 3 bases from J, with 9 bases between. CDR1 is SNHLY, CDR2 FYNNEI, per germline. The CDR3 runs 14 residues. In DNA form, the CDR3 reads TGTGCCAGCAGTGATTCTCGGGGCTACAATGAGCAGTTCTTC. Translated, it gives CASSDSRGYNEQFF.

The table lists this clone with a few counts. The genes are TRBV4-2 and TRBJ2-7; 9 nucleotides match TRBD2. CDR1 and CDR2 from the germline V gene are LGHNA and YNFKEQ. CDR3 length: 16 amino acids. Trimming at V came to 3 bases and at J to 0 bases, leaving 6 bases not matched to a gene. The CDR3 DNA reads TGTGCCAGCAGCCAGTTTAGCGGGGGTTTCTCCTACGAGCAGTACTTC. Translating it yields CASSQFSGGFSYEQYF.

The chain couples TRBV28 to TRBJ1-6, with D possibly TRBD1 on 5 matching bases. The CDR3 covers 13 residues. CDR1 and CDR2 (germline): MDHEN, SYDVKM. V dropped 4 bases and J dropped 14 bases, with 15 bases sitting between them. The CDR3 bases are TGTGCCAGCAGTTCCACGTGGGGCAAAACCCTCCACTTT. It is translated as CASSSTWGKTLHF.

The sample holds a few counts of this clone. The chain carries TRBV6-1 and TRBJ1-3; 7 positions match TRBD1. From germline, CDR1 is MNHNS and CDR2 SASEGT. The CDR3 consists of 15 residues. The junction had 10 bases not matched to a gene; V was cut back by 7 bases and J by 4 bases. The chain's CDR3 is CASIQQGIAGNTIYF. CDR3 coding DNA: TGTGCCAGCATTCAACAGGGGATCGCGGGAAACACCATATATTTT.

A few counts support this clone. The V gene is TRBV4-3, the J gene TRBJ1-1; no clear D gene. This CDR3 has 14 amino acids. V lost 0 bases, J lost 8 bases, and 13 bases lay in between. Germline V gene data show CDR1 as LGHNA and CDR2 as YSLEER. Here the CDR3 DNA reads TGCGCCAGCAGCCAAGAGTGGGCAAATAGGGAAGCTTTCTTT. Amino acids: CASSQEWANREAFF.

This clone was observed a few times. J is TRBJ2-1 and V is TRBV7-3; TRBD2 aligns across 13 bases. The V gene's germline CDR1 is SGHTA and CDR2 FQGTGA. CDR3 length: 15 residues. Trimming removed 4 bases from V and 6 bases from J; junction bases left unmatched: 3. CDR3 loop: CASSSRLAGGNEQFF. The CDR3 DNA reads TGTGCCAGCAGCTCAAGACTAGCGGGAGGCAATGAGCAGTTCTTC.

This clone was seen more than once but under ten times. The CDR3 DNA follows: TGTGCCAGCAGTTCAACAGGGGTTGGTGGCTACACCTTC. Translation: CASSSTGVGGYTF. This sequence joins TRBV6-5 and TRBJ1-2; 7 bases fit TRBD1. Germline CDR1 is MNHEY and CDR2 is SVGAGI. The CDR3 has 13 amino acids. Trimming at V came to 4 bases and at J to 7 bases, leaving 6 bases not matched to a gene.

This clone came up a few times. The chain uses TRBV30 and TRBJ1-3; D remains unclear. Germline V gene data show CDR1 as GTSNPN and CDR2 as SVGIG (reference sequence). CDR3 length: 14 amino acids. Trimming pared 1 base from V and 0 bases from J, leaving 7 bases between. This CDR3 reads CAWSAFPSGNTIYF. CDR3 nucleotides: TGTGCCTGGAGTGCCTTCCCCTCTGGAAACACCATATATTTT. Together with reference TRBV30 and TRBJ1-3, the CDR3 gives the full variable domain: SQTIHQWPATLVQPVGSPLSLECTVEGTSNPNLYWYRQAAGRGLQLLFYSVGIGQISSEVPQNLSASRPQDRQFILSSKKLLLSDSGFYLCAWSAFPSGNTIYFGEGSWLTVV.

This clone was detected a few times. This chain links TRBV7-2 with TRBJ2-2, with D maybe TRBD1 (5 bases). The CDR3 length is 14 residues. Trimming shortened V by 0 bases and J by 6 bases, and 8 bases separated the two germline ends. CDR1 and CDR2 from the germline V gene are SGHTA and FQGNSA. CDR3 DNA: TGTGCCAGCAGCTTAGCTAAAGGGGCCGGGGAGCTGTTTTTT. Amino acids: CASSLAKGAGELFF. Full variable domain (missing parts from reference TRBV7-2 and TRBJ2-2): GAGVSQSPSNKVTEKGKDVELRCDPISGHTALYWYRQSLGQGLEFLIYFQGNSAPDKSGLPSDRFSAERTGGSVSTLTIQRTQQEDSAVYLCASSLAKGAGELFFGEGSRLTVL.

This clone was observed a handful of times. DNA of the CDR3: TGTGCCAGCCGGGGACAAGCTACCCCGCTGGGCACTGAAGCTTTCTTT. Residues: CASRGQATPLGTEAFF. The chain uses TRBV5-4 and TRBJ1-1; TRBD1 is a possible D gene (6 bases). The CDR3 consists of 16 residues. Trimming took 7 bases from V and 4 from J, leaving 23 bases between them. Germline V gene lookup returns CDR1 SGHNT and CDR2 YYREEE (reference sequence). The full variable domain, in which reference TRBV5-4 and TRBJ1-1 provide the parts outside the CDR3, is ETGVTQSPTHLIKTRGQQVTLRCSSQSGHNTVSWYQQALGQGPQFIFQYYREEENGRGNFPPRFSGLQFPNYSSELNVNALELDDSALYLCASRGQATPLGTEAFFGQGTRLTVV.

This clone has only a few counts. The chain combines TRBV7-2 with TRBJ2-3, with 12 bases matching TRBD2. The CDR3 totals 19 residues. V shed 5 bases and J 0 bases; nucleotides not matched to a gene: 12. The germline V gene encodes CDR1 SGHTA and CDR2 FQGNSA. In DNA, the CDR3 is TGTGCCAGCAGCACGCTTTTCCGGACTAGCGGGGTTAGCACAGATACGCAGTATTTT. It codes for CASSTLFRTSGVSTDTQYF.

This clone occurred a few times. The genes are TRBV9 and TRBJ2-1; TRBD1 aligns across 8 bases. This CDR3 contains 15 residues. CDR1 is SGDLS and CDR2 is YYNGEE in the germline V gene. Trimming at V came to 2 bases and at J to 4 bases, leaving 5 bases not matched to a gene. The CDR3 DNA follows: TGTGCCAGCAGCGTCACAGGGGGGCGGTACAATGAGCAGTTCTTC. As protein: CASSVTGGRYNEQFF.